These T cell receptor beta chains were read from a single sample in a study of T cell repertoires in cytomegalovirus infection. Using its own MiXCR run on the reads, TCRdb lists one record per CDR3 protein. The sample has approximately 700,000 distinct CDR3 sequences; about a third are singletons. Specimen: PBMCs. All receptors come from a human donor in good health (CMV status not recorded). Some clones in this sample may be carry-over from other donors' samples. Each CDR3 is given with its conserved first and last residue. A D gene is named only where the DNA matches it firmly. Only part of the rows carry a size: once, few, many, or a class if the clone is expanded.

CDR3 protein: CASSPLDKYGYTF; CDR3 DNA: TGTGCCAGCAGTCCTCTAGACAAGTATGGCTACACCTTC; V gene: TRBV6-1; J gene: TRBJ1-2; D gene: NA; clone size: NA
CDR3 protein: CASSFKTSGSTPTNEKLFF; CDR3 DNA: TGTGCCAGCAGCTTCAAAACCTCCGGTTCCACCCCAACTAATGAAAAACTGTTTTTT; V gene: TRBV7-6; J gene: TRBJ1-4; D gene: NA; clone size: NA
CDR3 protein: CASSLPGQRAGTNEKLFF; CDR3 DNA: TGTGCCAGCAGCCTACCGGGACAGCGCGCCGGGACTAATGAAAAACTGTTTTTT; V gene: TRBV7-9; J gene: TRBJ1-4; D gene: TRBD1; clone size: NA
CDR3 protein: CASSQSISTRDQPQHF; CDR3 DNA: TGTGCCAGCAGCCAATCGATCTCCACAAGAGATCAGCCCCAGCATTTT; V gene: TRBV16; J gene: TRBJ1-5; D gene: NA; clone size: NA
CDR3 protein: CASSYSPNRQGNEQFF; CDR3 DNA: TGTGCCAGCAGTTACTCTCCCAACCGACAGGGCAATGAGCAGTTCTTC; V gene: TRBV6-8; J gene: TRBJ2-1; D gene: TRBD1; clone size: NA
CDR3 protein: CASSLDHPGRAEIYEQYF; CDR3 DNA: TGCGCCAGCAGCTTGGACCACCCCGGAAGGGCAGAGATCTACGAGCAGTACTTC; V gene: TRBV5-1; J gene: TRBJ2-7; D gene: NA; clone size: NA
CDR3 protein: CASSSRGVETQYF; CDR3 DNA: TGTGCCAGCAGCTCAAGAGGGGTAGAGACCCAGTACTTC; V gene: TRBV11-2; J gene: TRBJ2-5; D gene: NA; clone size: few
CDR3 protein: CASSLGLAGVYNEQFF; CDR3 DNA: TGTGCCAGCAGCCTGGGACTAGCGGGAGTCTACAATGAGCAGTTCTTC; V gene: TRBV7-2; J gene: TRBJ2-1; D gene: TRBD2; clone size: many
CDR3 protein: CASSSVRKETRDEQFF; CDR3 DNA: TGTGCCAGCAGTTCAGTACGTAAAGAAACGAGGGATGAGCAGTTCTTC; V gene: TRBV28; J gene: TRBJ2-1; D gene: NA; clone size: NA
CDR3 protein: CASCPGLSNQPQHF; CDR3 DNA: TGTGCCAGCTGCCCGGGACTTAGCAATCAGCCCCAGCATTTT; V gene: TRBV6-5; J gene: TRBJ1-5; D gene: NA; clone size: once
CDR3 protein: CASSPEVNYGYTF; CDR3 DNA: TGTGCCAGCAGCCCAGAAGTAAACTATGGCTACACCTTC; V gene: TRBV6-5; J gene: TRBJ1-2; D gene: NA; clone size: few
CDR3 protein: CASRHHMDEQYF; CDR3 DNA: TGTGCCAGCCGCCATCATATGGACGAGCAGTACTTC; V gene: TRBV6-6; J gene: TRBJ2-7; D gene: NA; clone size: NA
CDR3 protein: CASSSLSGKKFF; CDR3 DNA: TGTGCCAGCAGTTCCCTTAGCGGGAAGAAGTTCTTC; V gene: TRBV27; J gene: TRBJ2-1; D gene: TRBD2; clone size: many
CDR3 protein: CASSSGRSTEAFF; CDR3 DNA: TGTGCCAGCAGCTCCGGCCGGAGCACTGAAGCTTTCTTT; V gene: TRBV7-2; J gene: TRBJ1-1; D gene: NA; clone size: many
CDR3 protein: CATSDWISRDTQYF; CDR3 DNA: TGTGCCACCAGTGATTGGATTTCAAGGGATACGCAGTATTTT; V gene: TRBV24-1; J gene: TRBJ2-3; D gene: NA; clone size: few
CDR3 protein: CASISTRKKETQYF; CDR3 DNA: TGTGCCAGCATCTCCACGAGAAAAAAAGAGACCCAGTACTTC; V gene: TRBV7-9; J gene: TRBJ2-5; D gene: NA; clone size: NA
CDR3 protein: CASSLSGSLLEQYF; CDR3 DNA: TGTGCCAGCAGTTTAAGCGGATCCCTACTCGAGCAGTACTTC; V gene: TRBV27; J gene: TRBJ2-7; D gene: NA; clone size: NA
CDR3 protein: CASSSWTSGGKNIQYF; CDR3 DNA: TGTGCCAGCAGTTCTTGGACTAGCGGGGGGAAAAACATTCAGTACTTC; V gene: TRBV28; J gene: TRBJ2-4; D gene: TRBD2; clone size: NA
CDR3 protein: CASSVEPSFSKKLFF; CDR3 DNA: TGTGCCAGCAGTGTAGAACCATCCTTCTCGAAAAAACTGTTTTTT; V gene: TRBV6-1; J gene: TRBJ1-4; D gene: NA; clone size: NA
CDR3 protein: CASSQDTGRALNEQFF; CDR3 DNA: TGTGCCAGCAGCCAAGATACCGGGAGGGCCTTAAATGAGCAGTTCTTC; V gene: TRBV3-1; J gene: TRBJ2-1; D gene: TRBD2; clone size: NA
CDR3 protein: CAWGGRSSYNEQFF; CDR3 DNA: TGTGCCTGGGGCGGGAGGAGCTCCTACAATGAGCAGTTCTTC; V gene: TRBV30; J gene: TRBJ2-1; D gene: TRBD2; clone size: NA
CDR3 protein: CASSIPRRGSKAFF; CDR3 DNA: TGTGCCAGTAGTATACCCCGACGCGGGTCAAAAGCTTTCTTT; V gene: TRBV19; J gene: TRBJ1-1; D gene: NA; clone size: few
CDR3 protein: CASSILDNYGYTF; CDR3 DNA: TGTGCCAGTAGTATCTTGGACAACTATGGCTACACCTTC; V gene: TRBV19; J gene: TRBJ1-2; D gene: NA; clone size: NA
CDR3 protein: CSVVGLSSTEAFF; CDR3 DNA: TGCAGCGTCGTCGGACTCTCGAGCACTGAAGCTTTCTTT; V gene: TRBV29-1; J gene: TRBJ1-1; D gene: NA; clone size: NA
CDR3 protein: CASSIGQGGYEQYF; CDR3 DNA: TGTGCCAGCAGTATTGGACAGGGAGGATACGAGCAGTACTTC; V gene: TRBV27; J gene: TRBJ2-7; D gene: TRBD1; clone size: few
CDR3 protein: CASSPPPGTQYF; CDR3 DNA: TGTGCCAGCAGCCCCCCGCCAGGGACCCAGTACTTC; V gene: TRBV7-9; J gene: TRBJ2-5; D gene: NA; clone size: NA
CDR3 protein: CASSSQGLVQETQYF; CDR3 DNA: TGTGCCAGCAGCTCCCAGGGACTTGTCCAAGAGACCCAGTACTTC; V gene: TRBV7-6; J gene: TRBJ2-5; D gene: NA; clone size: NA
CDR3 protein: CASSPLGTGKGYTF; CDR3 DNA: TGTGCCAGCAGCCCGTTGGGGACAGGGAAGGGCTACACCTTC; V gene: TRBV7-2; J gene: TRBJ1-2; D gene: TRBD1; clone size: many
CDR3 protein: CASSLFSVQETQYF; CDR3 DNA: TGTGCCAGCAGTTTATTTTCGGTTCAGGAGACCCAGTACTTC; V gene: TRBV28; J gene: TRBJ2-5; D gene: NA; clone size: NA
CDR3 protein: CSAFGPWGIAKNIQYF; CDR3 DNA: TGCAGTGCTTTTGGACCCTGGGGGATAGCCAAAAACATTCAGTACTTC; V gene: TRBV20-1; J gene: TRBJ2-4; D gene: NA; clone size: few
CDR3 protein: CASATGAVSNQPQHF; CDR3 DNA: TGCGCCAGCGCCACAGGGGCCGTTAGCAATCAGCCCCAGCATTTT; V gene: TRBV4-1; J gene: TRBJ1-5; D gene: TRBD1; clone size: few
CDR3 protein: CASNSPGTSRGF; CDR3 DNA: TGTGCCAGCAACTCCCCCGGGACTTCGAGGGGTTTT; V gene: TRBV27; J gene: TRBJ2-3; D gene: NA; clone size: NA
CDR3 protein: CASSPGQGLDEQYF; CDR3 DNA: TGTGCCAGCAGCCCTGGACAGGGGTTGGACGAGCAGTACTTC; V gene: TRBV4-2; J gene: TRBJ2-7; D gene: TRBD1; clone size: many